This T cell receptor beta chain was recovered during a study of T cell repertoires in cytomegalovirus infection (dated by TCRdb to between 2017 and 2020). With respect to the entire study: Alongside well-studied HLA-B-restricted epitopes, the peptide stimulations were aimed at recently identified HLA-C-restricted CMV epitopes, whose presentation resists viral immunomodulation. Because public TCR beta signatures pointed to carriage of CMV infection together with the matching HLA type, the HLA type of each donor mattered for the analysis. General study outcomes and caveats: The ex vivo response was dominated by HLA-C-restricted CMV-specific TCR beta clonotypes, and the single most frequent clonotype in two of eight donors was supplied by these HLA-C-restricted clonotypes. Carriers of CMV infection plus the relevant HLA type were discriminated by the cumulative frequency of public TCR beta family members in the study cohort and in an independent roughly 370-donor cohort.

This clonotype was seen a few times. No cognate antigen has been identified for it. No much larger clonotype is one base removed from it; base qualities were not supplied. For sequencing, an Illumina HiSeq 1500 was employed. TCRdb itself trimmed the public reads at Q25 with fastp, ran MiXCR and retained productive beta chains. Entries are consolidated by CDR3 protein sequence, retaining the most common genes and DNA. This sample has some 700,000 distinct CDR3 sequences in its table, and roughly 33% of those were observed once. The biggest ten clones account for 15% to 20% of the sample. The treatment or condition label corresponds to: in vitro stimulation with specific CMV peptide epitopes to enrich CMV-specific T cells. The germline V gene supplies CDR1 LGHNT and CDR2 FRNRAP. After removal of 7 bases from V and 7 bases from J, the junction retains 13 bases not matched to a gene. The CDR3, cysteine through phenylalanine, is 17 amino acids long. Solely the CDR3 DNA is kept, with 51 bases framed from the first base.

The chain is encoded by TRBV12-5 joined to TRBJ2-3; 14 of the junction bases match TRBD2. The TCR was taken from a human donor in good health (CMV status not recorded). Some clones in this sample may be carry-over from other donors' samples. Sample: cultured PBMCs, taken from culture after CMV antigen stimulation. CDR3 loop: CASANPGLAGVLNTQYF. The DNA sequence follows: TGTGCTAGTGCCAATCCGGGACTAGCGGGAGTATTAAATACGCAGTATTTT. Extended through the reference TRBV12-5 and TRBJ2-3 proteins, this CDR3 yields the full variable domain: DARVTQTPRHKVTEMGQEVTMRCQPILGHNTVFWYRQTMMQGLELLAYFRNRAPLDDSGMPKDRFSAEMPDATLATLKIQPSEPRDSAVYFCASANPGLAGVLNTQYFGPGTRLTVL.